The 9 T cell receptor beta chains below all came from one sample that was sequenced in a study of blood T cells in healthy people across ages. A second PCR of roughly 7 to 11 cycles used a sample-barcoded 5' primer and a J-beta primer mix. TCRdb passed the 5' RACE reads through MiXCR, listing each CDR3 protein once. The sample lists 850,000 to 1,000,000 distinct CDR3 sequences; 45% to 50% were seen once. Sequencing was performed on blood. Every receptor here comes from a man aged 25-45 years in good health.

This clonotype was detected only a few times. The gene calls are TRBV29-1 and TRBJ1-2; D ambiguous. Germline V lookup: CDR1 SQVTM, CDR2 ANQGSEA. The CDR3 is 12 amino acids. The V end was cut by 1 base, the J end by 7 bases, with 10 bases between. Here the CDR3 DNA reads TGCAGCGTTGAAGGTACCAGCGGTGGCTACACCTTC. Its translation is CSVEGTSGGYTF.

This clonotype was detected only a few times. This rearrangement joins TRBV6-5 to TRBJ1-5; D is perhaps TRBD1 (5 bases). Deletions cut 6 bases from V and 2 bases from J, with 14 bases between. The germline gives CDR1 MNHEY, CDR2 SVGAGI. The CDR3 extends over 15 amino acids. CDR3 sequence (DNA): TGTGCCAGCAGCACCACGGGACTGGGCAATCAGCCCCAGCATTTT. It is translated as CASSTTGLGNQPQHF.

This sequence joins TRBV4-1 and TRBJ2-7, with 8 nucleotides matching TRBD1. With 2 bases clipped from V and 3 bases from J, the junction kept 3 bases outside the gene matches. Per the germline V gene, CDR1 is MGHRA and CDR2 is YSYEKL. The CDR3 contains 14 residues. The CDR3 DNA reads as TGCGCCAGCAGCCAACCGACAGGGGACTACGAGCAGTACTTC. Translated: CASSQPTGDYEQYF.

The CDR3 nucleotides read TGTGCCTGGAGAGCGGGACCCGGGGAGCTGTTTTTT. Protein product: CAWRAGPGELFF. The gene calls are TRBV30 and TRBJ2-2; 7 bases are shared with TRBD2. Per the germline V gene, CDR1 is GTSNPN and CDR2 is SVGIG (reference sequence). V was pared by 3 bases and J by 6 bases, with 1 base of the junction left unmatched. This CDR3 has 12 residues.

The J gene is TRBJ2-4, the V gene TRBV20-1; D unresolved. Near its end, the DNA agrees better with TRBJ2-7, so the J call may be wrong. Germline V gene data show CDR1 as DFQATT and CDR2 as SNEGSKA (reference sequence). This CDR3 is built from 13 residues. The CDR3, as DNA: TGCAGTGCTAGAACGGGTAGTCGAGACGAGCAGTACTTC. Protein product: CSARTGSRDEQYF.

Turning to this clonotype: A read error is possible here, since a much larger clone lies one base away. The chain recombines TRBV5-1 with TRBJ2-4; possible D gene TRBD1, 5 bases. CDR3 length: 13 amino acids. Germline V gives CDR1 SGHRS, CDR2 YFSETQ. Here the CDR3 DNA reads TGCGCCTGCAGCCGGGCAGGGAATGAAGAGCAGTACTTC. It specifies CACSRAGNEEQYF.

The table lists this clonotype with a few counts. V usage is TRBV5-1 and J usage is TRBJ2-3; 10 positions match TRBD2. Germline V CDR1 and CDR2: SGHRS, YFSETQ. This CDR3 has 17 residues. Unmatched junction bases numbered 12, after V lost 4 bases and J lost 4 bases. CDR3 DNA: TGCGCCAGCAGCGTACTCAGCGGGGGGGCTCGGGCAGATACGCAGTATTTT. Its protein product is CASSVLSGGARADTQYF. Full variable domain (rest looked up from reference TRBV5-1 and TRBJ2-3): KAGVTQTPRYLIKTRGQQVTLSCSPISGHRSVSWYQQTPGQGLQFLFEYFSETQRNKGNFPGRFSGRQFSNSRSEMNVSTLELGDSALYLCASSVLSGGARADTQYFGPGTRLTVL.

The chain is built from TRBV7-2 and TRBJ2-5; D not certain. TRBJ2-7 explains the end of the DNA better; the J call may be wrong. CDR1 and CDR2 (germline): SGHTA, FQGNSA. The CDR3 has 12 residues. DNA of the CDR3: TGTGCCAGCAGGCAGGCGGACTACGAGCAGTACTTC. Its protein is CASRQADYEQYF.

The rearrangement uses TRBV6-1 and TRBJ1-5; 10 bases are a match to TRBD1. CDR3 length: 15 residues. Germline trimming cut 7 bases from V and 2 bases from J; bases unmatched to any gene: 5. Germline V lookup: CDR1 MNHNS, CDR2 SASEGT. The CDR3 sequence: CASMTGGDGNQPQHF. DNA for the CDR3: TGTGCCAGCATGACAGGGGGCGATGGCAATCAGCCCCAGCATTTT.